This T cell receptor beta chain was captured by sequencing in a study of cytomegalovirus exposure and HLA in healthy donors. Study in general: From donors who were HLA-typed, an early data release held around 80 million unique TCRs. Study-level findings and limits: The classifier, whose performance was assessed in both the original and validation cohorts, reportedly diagnosed cytomegalovirus status with high specificity and sensitivity.

The sample holds one count of this clone. Its specificity is not known. The same CDR3 arises from other DNA sequences in this sample as well. CDR1 is SEHNR and CDR2 is FQNEAQ in the germline V gene (reference sequence). Trimming shortened V by 5 bases and J by 5 bases, and 15 bases separated the two germline ends. This CDR3 contains 15 residues. PCR amplification relied on 60 Vbeta primers (plus 13 Jbeta primers). Measured with immunoSEQ multiplex PCR; TCRdb has only the in-frame clones, and not every one. The table shows under 150,000 clones, with over 60% occurring only once. Source material: PBMCs. The chain joins TRBV7-9 to TRBJ1-4, with D perhaps matching TRBD1 (5 bases). The sequence derives from a woman aged 55-70 years in good health and CMV-seronegative. Written as DNA, the CDR3 is TGTGCCAGCAGCAAGGCGGGGCAGGGAAATGAAAAACTGTTTTTT. Translating gives CASSKAGQGNEKLFF. Complete variable domain (other parts from reference TRBV7-9 and TRBJ1-4): DTGVSQNPRHKITKRGQNVTFRCDPISEHNRLYWYRQTLGQGPEFLTYFQNEAQLEKSRLLSDRFSAERPKGSFSTLEIQRTEQGDSAMYLCASSKAGQGNEKLFFGSGTQLSVL.